These 29 T cell receptor beta chains came from one sample sequenced in a study of blood T cell repertoires in COVID-19. The method was immunoSEQ multiplex PCR; TCRdb's version includes in-frame clones alone and lacks a portion of them. The sample shows more than 200,000 clones, 75% to 90% of them seen only once. Sequenced: PBMCs or T cells enriched from blood (not recorded which). The source is a woman in her 30s with acute COVID-19.

The chain combines TRBV19 with TRBJ2-4, with D possibly TRBD2 on 7 matching bases. V was pared by 5 bases and J by 5 bases, with 19 bases between. Germline V CDR1 and CDR2: LNHDA, SQIVND (reference sequence). This CDR3 has 16 residues. The CDR3: CASSPSRGGRENIQYF. In DNA, the CDR3 is TGTGCCAGTAGTCCTTCAAGGGGGGGCCGTGAAAACATTCAGTACTTC.

This sequence joins TRBV18 and TRBJ2-7; 12 nucleotides match TRBD1. There are 15 residues in the CDR3. Per germline, CDR1 KGHSH and CDR2 LQKENI. The V and J ends lost 3 bases and 2 bases, in that order; junction bases with no gene match: 2. The CDR3 reads CASSPGTGGTYEQYF. CDR3 DNA: TGTGCCAGCTCACCCGGGACAGGGGGCACCTACGAGCAGTACTTC.

The chain couples TRBV3-1 (or the pseudogene TRBV3-2) to TRBJ2-7, with 8 bases that match TRBD1. Trimming took 3 bases from V and 0 from J; bases not matched to a gene: 4. From germline, CDR1 is LGHDT and CDR2 YNNKEL (reference sequence). There are 15 residues in the CDR3. In nucleotides, the CDR3 is TGTGCCAGCAGCCAGGGACAGGCTCACTCCTACGAGCAGTACTTC. It yields the protein CASSQGQAHSYEQYF.

This clone was picked up one time. J is TRBJ1-2 and V is TRBV7-8, with D possibly being TRBD1 (5 bases). CDR1 and CDR2 from the germline V gene are SGHVS and FQNEAQ. The CDR3 is 15 amino acids. The V end lost 2 bases, the J end lost 0 bases, and 10 bases lay between the germline ends. The CDR3 spells CASSLRGDPNYGYTF. The CDR3, as DNA: TGTGCCAGCAGCTTACGGGGGGACCCTAACTATGGCTACACCTTC.

V usage is TRBV11-2 and J usage is TRBJ2-1, with 16 positions matching TRBD2. Unmatched junction bases numbered 2, after V lost 0 bases and J lost 9 bases. Germline V gene data show CDR1 as SGHAT and CDR2 as FQNNGV. CDR3 length: 16 amino acids. DNA of the CDR3: TGTGCCAGCAGCTTAGAGGGACTAGCGGGAGGGTCTGAGCAGTTCTTC. Amino acids: CASSLEGLAGGSEQFF.

This clone has only one observation. This sequence joins TRBV7-9 and TRBJ2-7; TRBD1 aligns across 9 bases. The germline CDR1 and CDR2 sequences are SEHNR and FQNEAQ (reference sequence). V was pared by 5 bases and J by 2 bases, with 7 bases of the junction left unmatched. The CDR3 has 15 residues. CDR3 region: CASSPGQGNAYEQYF. Written as DNA, the CDR3 is TGTGCCAGCAGCCCCGGACAGGGGAACGCCTACGAGCAGTACTTC.

The chain joins TRBV6-5 to TRBJ1-2, with D unclear. The CDR3 covers 14 residues. CDR1 and CDR2 from the germline V gene are MNHEY and SVGAGI. V was pared by 2 bases and J by 2 bases, with 9 bases between. The CDR3 loop reads CASSYRRTNYGYTF. The CDR3 DNA reads TGTGCCAGCAGTTACCGGAGGACGAACTATGGCTACACCTTC.

V gene TRBV28 combines with J gene TRBJ1-5, with no clear D. Trimming took off 5 bases at V and 2 bases at J, with 16 bases between the two ends. The CDR3 length is 16 residues. The germline gives CDR1 MDHEN, CDR2 SYDVKM. In DNA form, the CDR3 reads TGTGCCAGCAGTCCGGTTGCGGGATCGGGCAATCAGCCCCAGCATTTT. Translating gives CASSPVAGSGNQPQHF.

The chain has TRBV4-1 and TRBJ2-1; 8 nucleotides match TRBD1. CDR1 is MGHRA and CDR2 is YSYEKL in the germline V gene. The ends lost 5 bases at V and 5 bases at J; junction bases unmatched: 5. The CDR3 is 14 residues long. The CDR3 DNA is TGCGCCAGCAGCGGGACAGGAACAAACAATGAGCAGTTCTTC. Protein sequence: CASSGTGTNNEQFF.

This clone occurred a few times. V usage is TRBV19 and J usage is TRBJ1-5; D perhaps matches TRBD1 (5 bases). Germline assignment: CDR1 LNHDA and CDR2 SQIVND (reference sequence). V was cut by 0 bases and J by 7 bases, with 7 bases left in between. The CDR3 totals 13 residues. CDR3 in DNA: TGTGCCAGTAGTATAGATAGGGGACAGCCCCAGCATTTT. Translation gives CASSIDRGQPQHF.

This chain uses TRBV2 with TRBJ1-1; tentatively, D is TRBD1 (5 bases). V lost 4 bases and J 1 base, leaving 7 bases between the germline ends. CDR3 length: 13 residues. CDR1 is SNHLY, CDR2 FYNNEI, per germline. The CDR3 region has the DNA TGTGCCAGCAGTGGGACAAGGAACACTGAAGCTTTCTTT. This codes for CASSGTRNTEAFF.

The chain couples TRBV18 to TRBJ2-2, with D possibly being TRBD1 (5 bases). This CDR3 has 16 residues. Deletions cut 2 bases from V and 0 bases from J, with 10 bases between. The germline CDR1 and CDR2 sequences are KGHSH and LQKENI. The CDR3 spells CASSPRRTPNTGELFF. The DNA of the CDR3 is TGTGCCAGCTCACCAAGGCGGACACCGAACACCGGGGAGCTGTTTTTT.

V gene TRBV18 combines with J gene TRBJ1-2; tentatively, D is TRBD1 (6 bases). V lost 0 bases and J lost 4, with 15 bases in between. This CDR3 contains 16 residues. Germline CDR1 reads KGHSH; CDR2 reads LQKENI. CDR3 region: CASSPPSTRGGYGYTF. The CDR3 DNA is TGTGCCAGCTCACCACCGAGCACGAGAGGGGGCTATGGCTACACCTTC.

The chain carries TRBV5-1 and TRBJ2-1, with 11 positions matching TRBD2. The CDR3 is 15 amino acids. The trim removed 0 bases at V and 8 bases at J, leaving 4 bases unmatched. Germline lookup yields CDR1 SGHRS and CDR2 YFSETQ. This CDR3 reads CASSLVAGGRDEQFF. For the CDR3, the DNA is TGCGCCAGCAGCTTGGTAGCGGGGGGGCGTGATGAGCAGTTCTTC.

V gene TRBV15 combines with J gene TRBJ2-7; a weak D match, TRBD2 (5 bases). The CDR3 consists of 15 residues. The V end lost 0 bases, the J end lost 2 bases, and 11 bases lay between the germline ends. The germline CDR1 and CDR2 sequences are LNHNV and YYDKDF (reference sequence). CDR3 bases: TGTGCCACCAGCAGAGATGACGGGGAACCCTACGAGCAGTACTTC. It is translated as CATSRDDGEPYEQYF.

The chain combines TRBV19 with TRBJ1-5; 11 bases are shared with TRBD1. Germline CDR1 LNHDA, CDR2 SQIVND (reference sequence). The V segment lost 1 base and the J segment 2 bases; nucleotides outside the gene matches: 7. This CDR3 contains 18 residues. This CDR3 is CASSIGGTGGWRNQPQHF. CDR3 in DNA: TGTGCCAGTAGTATAGGGGGGACAGGGGGATGGCGCAATCAGCCCCAGCATTTT.

J is TRBJ2-5 and V is TRBV5-4; D is possibly TRBD1 (5 bases). In germline, CDR1 is SGHNT, CDR2 YYREEE (reference sequence). CDR3 size: 14 residues. V was trimmed by 4 bases and J by 5 bases, leaving 15 bases between them. The CDR3 loop is CASSLMGLGETQYF. As DNA, the CDR3 is TGTGCCAGCAGCCTCATGGGGCTGGGGGAGACCCAGTACTTC.

In its sample, this clone was seen a few times. This chain uses TRBV11-2 with TRBJ2-7, with D possibly being TRBD2 (6 bases). The CDR3 consists of 12 residues. V was shortened by 5 bases and J by 5 bases, with 10 bases between the two germline ends. CDR1 is SGHAT and CDR2 is FQNNGV in the germline V gene. DNA for the CDR3: TGTGCCAGCAGCCCGCGGGGCCACGAGCAGTACTTC. Protein: CASSPRGHEQYF.

CDR3 DNA sequence: TGTGCCAGCAGCGACGGGAATTCACCCCTCCACTTT. Translating gives CASSDGNSPLHF. The chain combines TRBV7-6 with TRBJ1-6; D remains ambiguous. The germline V gene has CDR1 SGHVS and CDR2 FNYEAQ. CDR3 size: 12 residues. V lost 5 bases and J lost 7, with 6 bases in between. Based on the CDR3 plus reference TRBV7-6 and TRBJ1-6, the full variable domain is GAGVSQSPRYKVTKRGQDVALRCDPISGHVSLYWYRQALGQGPEFLTYFNYEAQQDKSGLPNDRFSAERPEGSISTLTIQRTEQRDSAMYRCASSDGNSPLHFGNGTRLTVT.

V and J are TRBV6-5 and TRBJ2-1, with D unclear. Germline V gene sequence: CDR1 MNHEY, CDR2 SVGAGI. The length of the CDR3 is 15 residues. V shed 2 bases and J shed 9 bases, with 17 bases lying between them. CDR3 protein: CASSYMSFVYGEQFF. CDR3 bases: TGTGCCAGCAGTTACATGAGTTTTGTATACGGTGAGCAGTTCTTC.

The chain carries TRBV18 and TRBJ2-1, with 10 bases aligning to TRBD2. CDR1 is KGHSH, CDR2 LQKENI, per germline. Losses at the gene ends were 4 bases for V and 3 bases for J; bases not matched to a gene: 9. The CDR3 loop spans 17 amino acids. The DNA for the CDR3 is TGTGCCAGCTCACTCAGGGCTAGCGGGAGTGGCTACAATGAGCAGTTCTTC. This codes for CASSLRASGSGYNEQFF.

The chain carries TRBV2 and TRBJ1-1, with TRBD1 matching over 12 bases. The CDR3 is 15 residues long. After removal of 6 bases from V and 5 bases from J, the junction contained 7 bases not matched to a gene. Germline CDR1 reads SNHLY; CDR2 reads FYNNEI. For the CDR3, the DNA is TGTGCCAGCAGCGGGACAGGGGGCCCATTGACTGAAGCTTTCTTT. Encoded protein: CASSGTGGPLTEAFF.

CDR3 nucleotides: TGTGCCAGCAGTGACTTTCGGGCGGAGGTCAATCAGCCCCAGCATTTT. As protein: CASSDFRAEVNQPQHF. The V gene is TRBV2, the J gene TRBJ1-5, with D unclear. From germline, CDR1 is SNHLY and CDR2 FYNNEI. Trimming took 3 bases from V and 3 from J, leaving 15 bases between them. The CDR3 consists of 16 residues.

The V call is TRBV4-1, the J call TRBJ1-1, with TRBD1 matching over 9 bases. Trimming at V came to 1 base and at J to 1 base, leaving 4 bases not matched to a gene. Per the germline V gene, CDR1 is MGHRA and CDR2 is YSYEKL. The CDR3 has 16 amino acids. CDR3 nucleotides: TGCGCCAGCAGCCAAGGCCCGGGACAGGGGAACACTGAAGCTTTCTTT. It codes for CASSQGPGQGNTEAFF.

The chain has TRBV28 and TRBJ2-5; 7 bases map to TRBD1. This CDR3 is 15 amino acids long. Per germline, CDR1 MDHEN and CDR2 SYDVKM. V shed 3 bases, J shed 2 bases, and the junction held 6 bases outside the gene matches. This CDR3 is CASSLTGTVQETQYF. CDR3 bases: TGTGCCAGCAGTTTGACCGGGACAGTGCAAGAGACCCAGTACTTC.

The V call is TRBV7-9, the J call TRBJ2-3; possible D gene TRBD1, 6 bases. Germline-derived CDR1 and CDR2 are SEHNR and FQNEAQ (reference sequence). The V end lost 7 bases, the J end lost 4 bases, and 18 bases lay between the germline ends. This CDR3 is 15 amino acids long. CDR3 DNA sequence: TGTGCCAGCACCGGACGACAGGATGTAGCAGATACGCAGTATTTT. Residues: CASTGRQDVADTQYF.

V usage is TRBV28 and J usage is TRBJ1-4; 9 nucleotides align to TRBD1. The CDR3 is 18 amino acids. V gave up 6 bases and J gave up 0 bases; unmatched junction bases: 11. CDR1 and CDR2 from the germline V gene are MDHEN and SYDVKM. The CDR3 DNA sequence: TGTGCCAGCAGGTTAAGGTACAGGGGGCCTACAACTAATGAAAAACTGTTTTTT. This sequence encodes CASRLRYRGPTTNEKLFF.

The chain uses TRBV6-5 and TRBJ1-6; D is undetermined. Germline loops: CDR1 MNHEY, CDR2 SVGAGI. This CDR3 contains 15 residues. V was pared by 7 bases and J by 5 bases, with 15 bases between. The CDR3 protein is CASTRPGIHNSPLHF. CDR3 sequence (DNA): TGTGCCAGCACCCGGCCGGGGATACATAATTCACCCCTCCACTTT.

The J gene is TRBJ1-6, the V gene TRBV4-3; 9 bases agree with TRBD1. The V segment lost 0 bases and the J segment 14 bases; nucleotides outside the gene matches: 11. Germline V gene lookup returns CDR1 LGHNA and CDR2 YSLEER. The CDR3 covers 16 residues. The CDR3 DNA reads TGCGCCAGCAGCCAAGAAATGGACAGGGGATTCTTAACCCTCCACTTT. Its translation: CASSQEMDRGFLTLHF.